A single sample is the source of the 14 T cell receptor beta chains below, sequenced in a study of shared clonotypes between healthy human individuals. Sequencing was performed with immunoSEQ multiplex PCR; in TCRdb, only in-frame clones are kept and a portion is missing. Of over 1.4 million clones in the sample, around 95% were seen once. The specimen sequenced was naive CD4+ T cells sorted from blood. Subset of the sample: CD45RA+ positively selected. These receptors were obtained from a man aged 30 to 39 in good health.

The chain joins TRBV5-4 to TRBJ1-1, with no clear D. CDR3 length: 11 residues. The ends were cut back, 3 bases at V and 4 bases at J, with 4 bases in the middle. Germline lookup yields CDR1 SGHNT and CDR2 YYREEE (reference sequence). Written as DNA, the CDR3 is TGTGCCAGCAGCTCTCTCACTGAAGCTTTCTTT. This encodes CASSSLTEAFF.

The chain recombines TRBV25-1 with TRBJ2-7; 11 bases agree with TRBD1. Germline CDR1 and CDR2: MGHDK and SYGVNS. Trimming at V came to 0 bases and at J to 5 bases, leaving 3 bases not matched to a gene. The CDR3 has 15 residues. DNA for the CDR3: TGTGCCAGCAGTGAATATGGGGACAGGGGGGACGAGCAGTACTTC. It translates to CASSEYGDRGDEQYF.

The chain employs TRBV6-5 and TRBJ2-7; D gene unclear. The germline V gene encodes CDR1 MNHEY and CDR2 SVGAGI. The CDR3 length is 14 residues. V shed 6 bases and J shed 0 bases, with 12 bases lying between them. Written as DNA, the CDR3 is TGTGCCAGCAGGTCCCCAGGTTACTCCTACGAGCAGTACTTC. Translation: CASRSPGYSYEQYF.

The chain links TRBV29-1 to TRBJ2-7, with a weak D call TRBD2 (5 bases). Germline V CDR1 and CDR2: SQVTM, ANQGSEA. The V end was cut by 3 bases, the J end by 0 bases, with 6 bases between. CDR3 length equals 12 residues. The CDR3 nucleotides are TGCAGCGTTGAGGGGAGCTCCTACGAGCAGTACTTC. Amino acid sequence: CSVEGSSYEQYF.

This chain uses TRBV7-6 with TRBJ1-4; D unresolved. The CDR3 is 18 residues long. The germline gives CDR1 SGHVS, CDR2 FNYEAQ. Deletions cut 5 bases from V and 3 bases from J, with 22 bases between. CDR3 nucleotide sequence: TGTGCCAGCAGCCGGAAGGTCGTGTTCGATACGCCTAATGAAAAACTGTTTTTT. Translated: CASSRKVVFDTPNEKLFF.

The chain employs TRBV7-3 and TRBJ2-1, with 8 bases identical to TRBD2. CDR1 and CDR2 from the germline V gene are SGHTA and FQGTGA. The CDR3 loop spans 15 amino acids. V shed 5 bases, J shed 1 base, and the junction held 4 bases outside the gene matches. CDR3 protein: CASSRSGSSYNEQFF. The CDR3 coding sequence is TGTGCCAGCAGCCGGAGCGGGAGTTCCTACAATGAGCAGTTCTTC.

The chain recombines TRBV2 with TRBJ2-3; the D is unclear. The length of the CDR3 is 13 residues. V was clipped by 4 bases and J by 1 base, with 6 bases between them. Germline values: CDR1 SNHLY, CDR2 FYNNEI. The CDR3 DNA sequence: TGTGCCAGCAGTGTACTCCGCACAGATACGCAGTATTTT. It yields the protein CASSVLRTDTQYF.

The J gene is TRBJ1-3, the V gene TRBV7-9, with TRBD1 matching 8 bases. CDR1 SEHNR and CDR2 FQNEAQ come from the germline V gene (reference sequence). This CDR3 spans 14 amino acids. J was trimmed by 11 bases and V by 5 bases; bases with no gene match: 11. This chain's CDR3 is CASSNRTGRMAIYF. Written as DNA, the CDR3 is TGTGCCAGCAGCAACAGGACAGGGAGGATGGCCATATATTTT.

The chain employs TRBV7-8 and TRBJ1-1; unclear D gene. This CDR3 is built from 13 residues. Trimming removed 7 bases from V and 4 bases from J, with 13 bases in between. The germline CDR1 and CDR2 sequences are SGHVS and FQNEAQ. The CDR3 sequence is CASTRRETTEAFF. The CDR3 nucleotides read TGTGCCAGCACCCGGCGGGAAACCACTGAAGCTTTCTTT.

Written as DNA, the CDR3 is TGTGCCAGCAGCCCCGACGCCACGTGGGGAAACACCATATATTTT. It specifies CASSPDATWGNTIYF. The V call is TRBV5-5, the J call TRBJ1-3; D gene unclear. This CDR3 spans 15 amino acids. V was trimmed by 4 bases and J by 4 bases, leaving 15 bases between them. The germline gives CDR1 SGHKS, CDR2 YYEKEE (reference sequence). The full variable domain, rest sourced from reference TRBV5-5 and TRBJ1-3, is DAGVTQSPTHLIKTRGQQVTLRCSPISGHKSVSWYQQVLGQGPQFIFQYYEKEERGRGNFPDRFSARQFPNYSSELNVNALLLGDSALYLCASSPDATWGNTIYFGEGSWLTVV.

The rearrangement links TRBV5-6 to TRBJ1-5; 11 bases match TRBD1. Germline values: CDR1 SGHDT, CDR2 YYEEEE. The CDR3 is 18 amino acids. The V gene end was trimmed by 5 bases and the J gene end by 0 bases; junction bases not matched to a gene: 10. DNA of the CDR3: TGTGCCAGCAGAACCGGGACAGGGGGGTTTAGTAGCAATCAGCCCCAGCATTTT. Its protein is CASRTGTGGFSSNQPQHF.

This chain links TRBV7-3 with TRBJ2-2; 9 bases map to TRBD2. The germline V gene has CDR1 SGHTA and CDR2 FQGTGA. CDR3 size: 14 residues. Losses at the gene ends were 10 bases for V and 7 bases for J; bases not matched to a gene: 10. The DNA of the CDR3 is TGTGCCACCCAACGGACTAGCGAGGGCGGGGAGCTGTTTTTT. It encodes CATQRTSEGGELFF.

This clone is a singleton in its sample. The genes are TRBV28 and TRBJ1-1; D is undetermined. Germline V gives CDR1 MDHEN, CDR2 SYDVKM. Trimming took 4 bases from V and 8 from J, leaving 17 bases between them. The CDR3 spans 14 residues. The CDR3 sequence: CASSSPSTYAEAFF. CDR3 nucleotide sequence: TGTGCCAGCAGTTCGCCCTCAACCTATGCCGAAGCTTTCTTT.

V usage is TRBV7-9 and J usage is TRBJ2-2; D gene ambiguous. CDR1 and CDR2 from the germline V gene are SEHNR and FQNEAQ (reference sequence). Deletions cut 8 bases from V and 4 bases from J, with 17 bases between. The CDR3 covers 15 residues. DNA for the CDR3: TGTGCCAGCCGGTATTCGGGTAATCCCACCGGGGAGCTGTTTTTT. This codes for CASRYSGNPTGELFF.